These T cell receptor beta chains were read from a single sample in a study of robustness of blood B and T cell sequencing. From the PCR reads, TCRdb called clonotypes with MiXCR, one entry per CDR3 protein. The repertoire holds around 4,200 distinct CDR3 sequences, with about 50% as singletons. The source material was peripheral blood. These receptors all come from a human donor in good health. Both conserved end residues are part of each CDR3. The D gene is left open where the match is weak. Clone sizes are given selectively: once, few, many, or a class where the clone is expanded.

J gene	clone size	V gene	D gene	CDR3 protein	CDR3 DNA
TRBJ2-2	.	TRBV5-4	.	CASSFYRTLGPGELFF	TGTGCCAGCAGCTTTTACAGGACACTAGGTCCCGGGGAGCTGTTTTTT
TRBJ1-3	.	TRBV7-6	.	CASSLALGSGNTIYF	TGTGCCAGCAGCTTAGCGCTTGGGTCTGGAAACACCATATATTTT
TRBJ2-7	.	TRBV6-1	.	CASGPNRNEQYF	TGTGCCAGCGGCCCTAATCGAAACGAGCAGTACTTC
TRBJ1-2	few	TRBV29-1	.	CSVDEGKTGTLYGYTF	TGCAGCGTTGACGAGGGGAAAACCGGGACCCTCTATGGCTACACCTTC
TRBJ1-2	few	TRBV5-6	.	CASSPLSGSYGYTF	TGTGCCAGCAGCCCCCTATCGGGGAGCTATGGCTACACCTTC
TRBJ2-1	.	TRBV20-1	TRBD2	CSAREGTSSVNEQFF	TGCAGTGCTAGAGAAGGGACTAGCTCTGTCAATGAGCAGTTCTTC
TRBJ2-3	.	TRBV5-1	.	CASRTASSTDTQYF	TGCGCCAGCAGGACGGCCTCTAGCACAGATACGCAGTATTTT
TRBJ2-1	.	TRBV2	.	CASSDGGSPYNEQFF	TGTGCCAGCAGTGATGGGGGGAGTCCCTACAATGAGCAGTTCTTC
TRBJ2-7	.	TRBV7-9	TRBD2	CASALGLAGNEEQYF	TGTGCCAGCGCCCTTGGACTAGCGGGGAATGAAGAGCAGTACTTC
TRBJ2-1	few	TRBV9	TRBD2	CASSVVAGGHNEQFF	TGTGCCAGCAGCGTAGTTGCGGGGGGGCATAATGAGCAGTTCTTC
TRBJ1-4	few	TRBV5-5	TRBD1	CASSRTQGVANEKLFF	TGTGCCAGCAGCCGGACCCAGGGGGTCGCTAATGAAAAACTGTTTTTT
TRBJ1-4	few	TRBV2	.	CASSEERPVRNEKLFF	TGTGCCAGCAGTGAAGAGAGACCCGTGCGAAATGAAAAACTGTTTTTT
TRBJ2-3	.	TRBV6-1	.	CASAGPTDTQYF	TGTGCCAGCGCGGGACCAACAGATACGCAGTATTTT
TRBJ2-7	few	TRBV4-1	TRBD2	CASSQAGTSGSYEQYF	TGCGCCAGCAGCCAAGCAGGGACTAGCGGCTCCTACGAGCAGTACTTC
TRBJ1-5	few	TRBV30	.	CAWSVPGGNQPQHF	TGTGCCTGGAGTGTACCAGGGGGCAATCAGCCCCAGCATTTT
TRBJ2-2	few	TRBV7-2	.	CASSPGWTGELFF	TGTGCCAGCAGCCCTGGGTGGACCGGGGAGCTGTTTTTT
TRBJ1-4	few	TRBV10-3	.	CAISDGGSNEKLFF	TGTGCCATCAGTGACGGGGGTAGTAATGAAAAACTGTTTTTT
TRBJ1-2	.	TRBV10-3	.	CAISESAQRVMVGYTF	TGTGCCATCAGTGAGTCAGCCCAGCGGGTCATGGTTGGCTACACCTTC
TRBJ1-2	.	TRBV6-6	TRBD1	CASSTQGGGYGYTF	TGTGCCAGCAGTACGCAGGGGGGAGGCTATGGCTACACCTTC
TRBJ1-1	.	TRBV3-1	TRBD1	CASRRQGYNTEAFF	TGTGCCAGCAGGCGACAGGGGTACAACACTGAAGCTTTCTTT
TRBJ1-4	.	TRBV5-4	.	CASSLKGTRVNEKLFF	TGTGCCAGCAGCTTAAAGGGAACCCGGGTCAATGAAAAACTGTTTTTT
TRBJ1-2	few	TRBV20-1	.	CSARVWDGYTF	TGCAGTGCTAGAGTCTGGGATGGCTACACCTTC
TRBJ1-2	.	TRBV10-1	.	CASSGYTF	TGCGCCAGCAGCGGCTACACCTTC
TRBJ2-7	.	TRBV6-6	TRBD1	CASSPGQGLYEQYF	TGTGCCAGCAGTCCGGGACAGGGGTTGTACGAGCAGTACTTC
TRBJ1-2	.	TRBV15	TRBD1	CATSSERTGGNGYTF	TGTGCCACCAGCAGCGAAAGGACAGGGGGCAATGGCTACACCTTC
TRBJ2-3	.	TRBV20-1	.	CSASAITDTQYF	TGCAGCGCTAGCGCCATCACAGATACGCAGTATTTT
TRBJ2-3	once	TRBV18	.	CASSPREGALPDTQYF	TGTGCCAGCTCACCACGGGAGGGGGCCTTGCCAGATACGCAGTATTTT
TRBJ2-1	.	TRBV12-3/TRBV12-4	.	CASSLGSVAYNEQFF	TGTGCCAGCAGTTTAGGGAGTGTCGCCTACAATGAGCAGTTCTTC
TRBJ1-1	.	TRBV15	.	CATSRDTAYEAFF	TGTGCCACCAGCAGAGATACAGCGTACGAAGCTTTCTTT
TRBJ1-6	few	TRBV30	.	CAWSVRGNSPLHF	TGTGCCTGGAGTGTAAGGGGTAATTCACCCCTCCACTTT
TRBJ2-7	.	TRBV9	TRBD2	CASSVGLSGGLDEQYF	TGTGCCAGCAGCGTAGGGTTATCGGGGGGGCTCGACGAGCAGTACTTC
TRBJ1-4	.	TRBV6-9	.	CASSYRSLNEKLFF	TGTGCCAGCAGTTATAGGAGCCTTAATGAAAAACTGTTTTTT
TRBJ1-1	few	TRBV10-1	.	CASFPTNTEAFF	TGCGCCAGCTTTCCAACGAACACTGAAGCTTTCTTT
TRBJ2-1	.	TRBV5-5	TRBD2	CASSLLTSGTYNEQLF	TGTGCCAGCAGCTTGCTGACTAGCGGGACCTACAATGAGCAGCTCTTC
TRBJ2-1	once	TRBV6-1	.	CASRTVYNEQFF	TGTGCCAGCAGGACAGTCTACAATGAGCAGTTCTTC
TRBJ1-2	.	TRBV4-2	TRBD1	CASSTGGGSNYGYTF	TGTGCCAGCAGCACAGGGGGCGGCTCCAACTATGGCTACACCTTC
TRBJ2-4	few	TRBV28	.	CASSPPRQRNIQYF	TGTGCCAGCAGTCCCCCCCGACAGCGAAACATTCAGTACTTC